What follows describes a single T cell receptor beta chain. This record belongs to a study of radiation and T cells in renal cell carcinoma. Only in-frame clones appear in the TCRdb table, and some are missing; sequencing was by immunoSEQ multiplex PCR. The table shows about 150,000 clones, with about 88% occurring only once. The CDR3 runs 12 residues. Per germline, CDR1 SNHLY and CDR2 FYNNEI. Deletions cut 6 bases from V and 4 bases from J, with 6 bases between. The time point here: baseline pretreatment blood. Treatment of the sample: 15 Gy SBRT to primary tumor, nephrectomy 4 weeks later. Here the sequenced sample was blood, taken from a patient whose treatment included radiotherapy and nephrectomy. The V gene is TRBV2, the J gene TRBJ2-2, with D perhaps matching TRBD2 (5 bases). This clonotype was obtained from a woman aged 45-65 years with renal cell carcinoma. Written as DNA, the CDR3 is TGTGCCAGCAGGGACTTCACCGGGGAGCTGTTTTTT. This sequence encodes CASRDFTGELFF.